The entry that follows covers one T cell receptor (beta chain) sequence. Produced via immunoSEQ multiplex PCR; TCRdb's table is partial and in-frame only. This table has tens of thousands of clones, less than 80% appearing once. The V end was cut by 4 bases, the J end by 3 bases, with 7 bases between. From germline, CDR1 is SGHRS and CDR2 YFSETQ. The CDR3 spans 12 residues. These data belong to a study of blood T cell repertoires in COVID-19. The chain uses TRBV5-1 and TRBJ1-1, with a possible D match to TRBD1 (5 bases). Specimen: peripheral blood. The sequence came from a man aged 55-75 years with acute or convalescent COVID-19. CDR3: CASSPGDTEAFF. For the CDR3, the DNA is TGCGCCAGCAGCCCGGGGGACACTGAAGCTTTCTTT. The variable domain in full, completed from reference TRBV5-1 and TRBJ1-1, reads KAGVTQTPRYLIKTRGQQVTLSCSPISGHRSVSWYQQTPGQGLQFLFEYFSETQRNKGNFPGRFSGRQFSNSRSEMNVSTLELGDSALYLCASSPGDTEAFFGQGTRLTVV.